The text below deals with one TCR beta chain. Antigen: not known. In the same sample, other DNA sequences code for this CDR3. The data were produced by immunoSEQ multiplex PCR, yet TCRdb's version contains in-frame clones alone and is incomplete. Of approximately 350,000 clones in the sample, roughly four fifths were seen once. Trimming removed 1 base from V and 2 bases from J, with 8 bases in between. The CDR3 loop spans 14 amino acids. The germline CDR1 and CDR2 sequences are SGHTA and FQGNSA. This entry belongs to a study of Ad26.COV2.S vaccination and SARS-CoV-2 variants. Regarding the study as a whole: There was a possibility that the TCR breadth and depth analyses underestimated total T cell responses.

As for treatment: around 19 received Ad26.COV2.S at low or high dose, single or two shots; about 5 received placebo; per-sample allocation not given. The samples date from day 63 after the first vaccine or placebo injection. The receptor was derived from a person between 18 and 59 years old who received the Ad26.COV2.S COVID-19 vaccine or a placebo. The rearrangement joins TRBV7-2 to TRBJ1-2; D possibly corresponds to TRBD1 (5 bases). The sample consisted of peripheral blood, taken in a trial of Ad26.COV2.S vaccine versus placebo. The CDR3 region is CASSLGGSNYGYTF. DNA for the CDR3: TGTGCCAGCAGCTTAGGGGGGAGCAACTATGGCTACACCTTC.